This record looks at one T cell receptor beta chain sequence and its context. Its matching antigen is unknown. In TCRdb, the 5' RACE reads were re-called with MiXCR into one record per CDR3 protein. Of about 160,000 distinct CDR3 sequences in the sample, roughly 30% were seen once. This specimen belongs to a study of T-cell memory formation after mild COVID-19. The study's findings and limits: Clones shrinking between day 15 and 85 showed a balanced CD4/CD8 split, and those that grew later tilted toward CD4+.

The trim removed 6 bases at V and 5 bases at J, leaving 4 bases unmatched. The CDR3 consists of 13 residues. Sequenced material: PBMCs or a T cell subset sorted from them (not recorded which). This clonotype was sampled from an adult woman who had mild COVID-19 (a few samples of this study predate the infection). Cell type and time point are not known. The chain uses TRBV12-3 or TRBV12-4 and TRBJ2-1, with TRBD2 identical over 7 bases. The CDR3 DNA reads TGTGCCAGCAGGCCGGGACTACACAATGAGCAGTTCTTC. As protein: CASRPGLHNEQFF.